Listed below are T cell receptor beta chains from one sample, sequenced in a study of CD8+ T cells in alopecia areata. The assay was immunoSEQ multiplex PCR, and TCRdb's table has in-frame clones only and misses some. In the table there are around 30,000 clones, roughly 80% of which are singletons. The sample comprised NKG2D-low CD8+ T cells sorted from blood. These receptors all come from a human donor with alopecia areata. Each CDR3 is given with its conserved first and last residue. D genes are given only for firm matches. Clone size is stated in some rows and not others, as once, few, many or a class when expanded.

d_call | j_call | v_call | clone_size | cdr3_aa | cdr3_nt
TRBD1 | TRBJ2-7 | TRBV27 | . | CASSLSGQGLYEQYF | TGTGCCAGCAGTTTATCAGGACAGGGGCTCTACGAGCAGTACTTC
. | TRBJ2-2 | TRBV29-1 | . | CSVLGVGLTTGELFF | TGCAGCGTTCTGGGTGTGGGTCTGACCACCGGGGAGCTGTTTTTT
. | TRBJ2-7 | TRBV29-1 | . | CSVVGGEQYF | TGCAGCGTTGTAGGGGGCGAGCAGTACTTC
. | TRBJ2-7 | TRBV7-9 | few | CATDMGPYEQYF | TGTGCCACCGATATGGGTCCCTACGAGCAGTACTTC
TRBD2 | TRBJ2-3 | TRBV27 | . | CASRNSGRTDTQYF | TGTGCCAGCAGGAATAGCGGGCGCACAGATACGCAGTATTTT
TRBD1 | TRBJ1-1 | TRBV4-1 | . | CASSQPGTGGVTEAFF | TGCGCCAGCAGCCAGCCCGGGACAGGGGGCGTCACTGAAGCTTTCTTT
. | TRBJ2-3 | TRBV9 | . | CASSVVGGTDTQYF | TGTGCCAGCAGCGTAGTGGGCGGCACAGATACGCAGTATTTT
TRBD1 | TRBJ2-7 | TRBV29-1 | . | CSVEDWGQGAEQYF | TGCAGCGTTGAAGATTGGGGCCAGGGGGCCGAGCAGTACTTC
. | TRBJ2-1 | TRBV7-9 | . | CASDRNEQFF | TGTGCCAGCGACAGAAATGAGCAGTTCTTC
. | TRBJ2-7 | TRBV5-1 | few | CASSSSDLVYEQYF | TGCGCCAGCAGCTCCTCGGACTTGGTTTACGAGCAGTACTTC
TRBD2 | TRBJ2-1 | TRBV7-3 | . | CASSLVRGVPYNEQFF | TGTGCCAGCAGCTTAGTCCGGGGGGTCCCATACAATGAGCAGTTCTTC
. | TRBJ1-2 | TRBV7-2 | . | CASRRPQTGNYGYTF | TGTGCCAGCAGACGACCCCAGACAGGAAACTATGGCTACACCTTC
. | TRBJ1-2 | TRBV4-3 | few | CASSQDLGGGYTF | TGCGCCAGCAGCCAAGATCTGGGTGGTGGCTACACCTTC
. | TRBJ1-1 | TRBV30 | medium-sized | CAWNELVGNTEAFF | TGTGCCTGGAACGAGTTGGTGGGGAACACTGAAGCTTTCTTT
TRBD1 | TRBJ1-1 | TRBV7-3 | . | CASSSQDRDSHTEAFF | TGTGCCAGCAGCTCCCAGGACAGGGATTCTCACACTGAAGCTTTCTTT
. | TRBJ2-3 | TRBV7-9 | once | CASTDWAGGGSRTDTQYF | TGTGCCAGCACCGATTGGGCTGGAGGTGGCTCGCGCACAGATACGCAGTATTTT
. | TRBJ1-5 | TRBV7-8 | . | CASSLVGEYSNQPQHF | TGTGCCAGCAGCTTAGTAGGGGAGTATAGCAATCAGCCCCAGCATTTT
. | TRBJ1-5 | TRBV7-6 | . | CASSTGLQPQHF | TGTGCCAGCAGCACGGGGTTGCAGCCCCAGCATTTT
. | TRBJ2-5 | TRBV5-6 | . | CASSLEGSGETQYF | TGTGCCAGCAGCTTGGAGGGTTCAGGGGAGACCCAGTACTTC
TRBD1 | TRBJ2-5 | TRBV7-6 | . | CASSMTGGEETQYF | TGTGCCAGCAGCATGACAGGGGGCGAAGAGACCCAGTACTTC
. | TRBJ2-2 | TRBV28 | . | CASSAGTNTGELFF | TGTGCCAGCAGTGCCGGGACAAACACCGGGGAGCTGTTTTTT
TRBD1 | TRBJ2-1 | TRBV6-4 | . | CASSETGGVNEQFF | TGTGCCAGCAGTGAGACAGGGGGGGTGAATGAGCAGTTCTTC
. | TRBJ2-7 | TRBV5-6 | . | CASSLGIYEQYF | TGTGCCAGCAGCTTGGGGATTTACGAGCAGTACTTC
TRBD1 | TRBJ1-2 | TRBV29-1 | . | CSVVGDREYYGYTF | TGCAGCGTTGTGGGGGACAGGGAATACTATGGCTACACCTTC
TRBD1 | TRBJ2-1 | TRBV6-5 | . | CASSTGQGAYNEQFF | TGTGCCAGCAGCACGGGACAGGGGGCGTACAATGAGCAGTTCTTC
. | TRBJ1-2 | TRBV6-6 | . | CATDNYGYTF | TGTGCCACGGATAACTATGGCTACACCTTC
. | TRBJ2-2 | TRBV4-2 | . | CAGSQRQPNTGELFF | TGTGCCGGCAGCCAAAGACAGCCCAACACCGGGGAGCTGTTTTTT
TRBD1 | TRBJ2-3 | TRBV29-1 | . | CSVIHRGGTDTQYF | TGCAGCGTAATCCACAGGGGAGGCACAGATACGCAGTATTTT
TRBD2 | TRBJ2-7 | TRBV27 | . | CASSLLGLAGEGSGQYF | TGTGCCAGCAGTTTATTGGGACTAGCGGGCGAGGGGTCCGGGCAGTACTTC
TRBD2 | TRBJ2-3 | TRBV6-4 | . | CASSAATSGGTDTQYF | TGTGCCAGCAGTGCCGCGACTAGCGGAGGCACAGATACGCAGTATTTT
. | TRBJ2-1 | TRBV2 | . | CASSGGFSFNEQFF | TGTGCCAGCAGTGGAGGGTTTAGCTTCAATGAGCAGTTCTTC
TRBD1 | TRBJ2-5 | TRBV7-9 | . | CASSGQGTQYF | TGTGCCAGCAGCGGACAGGGGACCCAGTACTTC
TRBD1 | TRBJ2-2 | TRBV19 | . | CASSPGQGIGELFF | TGTGCCAGTAGTCCGGGACAGGGGATCGGGGAGCTGTTTTTT
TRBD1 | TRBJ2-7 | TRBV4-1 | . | CASSQGTGSAYEQYF | TGCGCCAGCAGCCAAGGGACAGGTAGCGCCTACGAGCAGTACTTC
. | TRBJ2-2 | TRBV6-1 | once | CASSDGRDTGELFF | TGTGCCAGCAGTGACGGGAGAGACACCGGGGAGCTGTTTTTT
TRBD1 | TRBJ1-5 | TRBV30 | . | CACQGQGNQPQHF | TGTGCCTGCCAGGGACAGGGGAATCAGCCCCAGCATTTT
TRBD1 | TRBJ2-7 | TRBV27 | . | CASSFEGTESSYEQYF | TGTGCCAGCAGTTTCGAAGGGACAGAGAGCTCCTACGAGCAGTACTTC
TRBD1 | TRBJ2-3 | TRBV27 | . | CASSLGTGNADTQYF | TGTGCCAGCAGTTTAGGGACAGGGAACGCAGATACGCAGTATTTT
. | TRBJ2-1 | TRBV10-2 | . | CASSRTDVSSYNEQFF | TGCGCCAGCAGTCGGACCGACGTAAGCTCCTACAATGAGCAGTTCTTC
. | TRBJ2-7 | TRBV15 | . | CATSNSWSEQYF | TGTGCCACCAGCAACAGCTGGTCAGAGCAGTACTTC
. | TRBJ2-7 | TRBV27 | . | CASGVYYEQYF | TGTGCCAGCGGGGTGTACTACGAGCAGTACTTC
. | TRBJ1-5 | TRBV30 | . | CAWSVRQGSNQPQHF | TGTGCCTGGAGTGTACGGCAGGGCAGCAATCAGCCCCAGCATTTT
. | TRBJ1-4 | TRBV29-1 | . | CSVEETGLRNEKLFF | TGCAGCGTTGAAGAGACAGGACTCCGCAATGAAAAACTGTTTTTT